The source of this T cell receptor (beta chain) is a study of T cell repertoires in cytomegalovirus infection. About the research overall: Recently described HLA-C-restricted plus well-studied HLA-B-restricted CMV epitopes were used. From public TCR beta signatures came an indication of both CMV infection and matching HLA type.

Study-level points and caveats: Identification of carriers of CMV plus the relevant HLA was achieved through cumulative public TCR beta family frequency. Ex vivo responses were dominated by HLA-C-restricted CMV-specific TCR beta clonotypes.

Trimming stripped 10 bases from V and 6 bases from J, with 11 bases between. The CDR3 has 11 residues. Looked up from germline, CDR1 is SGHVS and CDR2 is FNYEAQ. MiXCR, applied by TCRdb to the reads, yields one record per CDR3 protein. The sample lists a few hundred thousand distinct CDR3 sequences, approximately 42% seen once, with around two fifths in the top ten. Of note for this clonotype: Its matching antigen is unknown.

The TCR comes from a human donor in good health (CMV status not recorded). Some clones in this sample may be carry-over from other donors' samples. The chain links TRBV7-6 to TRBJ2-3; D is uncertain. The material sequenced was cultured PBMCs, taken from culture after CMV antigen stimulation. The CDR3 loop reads CATGRDDTQYF. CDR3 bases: TGTGCCACCGGGCGTGACGATACGCAGTATTTT. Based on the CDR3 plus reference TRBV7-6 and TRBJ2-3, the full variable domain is GAGVSQSPRYKVTKRGQDVALRCDPISGHVSLYWYRQALGQGPEFLTYFNYEAQQDKSGLPNDRFSAERPEGSISTLTIQRTEQRDSAMYRCATGRDDTQYFGPGTRLTVL.